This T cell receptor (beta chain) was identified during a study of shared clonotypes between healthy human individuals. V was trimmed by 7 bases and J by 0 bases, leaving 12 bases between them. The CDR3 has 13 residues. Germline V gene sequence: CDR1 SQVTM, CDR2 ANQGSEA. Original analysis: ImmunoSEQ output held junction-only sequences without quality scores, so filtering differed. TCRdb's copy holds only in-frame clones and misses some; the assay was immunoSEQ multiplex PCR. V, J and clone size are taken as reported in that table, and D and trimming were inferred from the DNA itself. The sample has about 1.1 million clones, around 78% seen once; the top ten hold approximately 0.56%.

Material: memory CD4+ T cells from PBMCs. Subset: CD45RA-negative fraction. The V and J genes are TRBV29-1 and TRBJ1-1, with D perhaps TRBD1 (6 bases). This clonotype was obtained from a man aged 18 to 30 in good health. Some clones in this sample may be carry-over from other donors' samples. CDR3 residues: CSGGGQLNTEAFF. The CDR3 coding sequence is TGCAGCGGGGGAGGACAGTTGAACACTGAAGCTTTCTTT. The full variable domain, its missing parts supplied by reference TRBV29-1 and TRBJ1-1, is SAVISQKPSRDICQRGTSLTIQCQVDSQVTMMFWYRQQPGQSLTLIATANQGSEATYESGFVIDKFPISRPNLTFSTLTVSNMSPEDSSIYLCSGGGQLNTEAFFGQGTRLTVV.